One sample yielded the 7 T cell receptor beta chains listed below, sequenced in a study of cytomegalovirus exposure and HLA in healthy donors. Researchers ran the PCR with 60 Vbeta and 13 Jbeta primers. Using immunoSEQ multiplex PCR, the repertoire was profiled, and TCRdb retains in-frame clones only, with some absent. The sample has around 160,000 clones, roughly 80% seen once. Sample: PBMCs. The receptor source for this set is a male donor in good health and CMV-seropositive.

The genes are TRBV9 and TRBJ1-1, with 7 bases identical to TRBD1. Germline V CDR1 and CDR2: SGDLS, YYNGEE. The CDR3 length is 15 residues. J lost 1 base, V lost 3 bases, and 6 bases had no gene match. The CDR3 sequence is CASSGSGQRNTEAFF. The CDR3 region has the DNA TGTGCCAGCAGCGGGTCGGGACAGAGGAACACTGAAGCTTTCTTT.

V and J are TRBV10-3 and TRBJ2-1, with 14 bases lining up with TRBD2. Germline CDR1 and CDR2: ENHRY and SYGVKD. Trimming at V came to 5 bases and at J to 8 bases, leaving 8 bases not matched to a gene. This CDR3 spans 16 amino acids. CDR3 region: CAISSTSGRVRDEQFF. Here the CDR3 DNA reads TGTGCCATCAGTTCGACTAGCGGGAGGGTTCGTGATGAGCAGTTCTTC.

J is TRBJ2-5 and V is TRBV7-7; TRBD2 matches at 10 bases. V was clipped by 4 bases and J by 4 bases; unmatched bases: 3. This CDR3 contains 14 residues. CDR1 SSHAT and CDR2 FNYEAQ come from the germline V gene (reference sequence). CDR3 residues: CASSSGTSVETQYF. The CDR3 DNA reads TGTGCCAGCAGCTCCGGGACTAGCGTAGAGACCCAGTACTTC.

V usage is TRBV19 and J usage is TRBJ1-2; 8 bases map to TRBD1. Germline CDR1 is LNHDA and CDR2 is SQIVND (reference sequence). Germline trimming cut 5 bases from V and 2 bases from J; bases unmatched to any gene: 7. The length of the CDR3 is 15 residues. This CDR3 reads CASSPQGQENYGYTF. In DNA form, the CDR3 reads TGTGCCAGTAGTCCTCAGGGACAGGAGAACTATGGCTACACCTTC. Full variable domain (remainder filled in from reference TRBV19 and TRBJ1-2): DGGITQSPKYLFRKEGQNVTLSCEQNLNHDAMYWYRQDPGQGLRLIYYSQIVNDFQKGDIAEGYSVSREKKESFPLTVTSAQKNPTAFYLCASSPQGQENYGYTFGSGTRLTVV.

The CDR3 bases are TGTGCCAGCAGCGCGGGACGCCTGAACACCGGGGAGCTGTTTTTT. The encoded protein is CASSAGRLNTGELFF. This chain links TRBV11-2 with TRBJ2-2; D perhaps matches TRBD2 (6 bases). The CDR3 length is 15 residues. Germline V gene sequence: CDR1 SGHAT, CDR2 FQNNGV. The germline V and J ends were trimmed by 5 bases and 1 base, with 11 bases remaining between them.

J is TRBJ2-5 and V is TRBV5-1, with 7 positions matching TRBD1. The J call may be incorrect, as the DNA end agrees better with TRBJ2-7. There are 13 residues in the CDR3. CDR1 is SGHRS and CDR2 is YFSETQ in the germline V gene. The DNA of the CDR3 is TGCGCCAGCAGCCCCCGACAGGGATACGAGCAGTACTTC. The encoded protein is CASSPRQGYEQYF.

The chain combines TRBV28 with TRBJ2-7; 7 bases align to TRBD1. The CDR3 extends over 14 amino acids. J lost 2 bases, V lost 3 bases, and 4 bases had no gene match. Germline V gene sequence: CDR1 MDHEN, CDR2 SYDVKM. This CDR3 is CASSLYRGPYEQYF. The CDR3 nucleotides are TGTGCCAGCAGTTTGTACAGGGGACCCTACGAGCAGTACTTC.